The clone carrying this TCR beta chain was observed a handful of times. Its antigen is not identified. This sample stems from a study of cytomegalovirus exposure and HLA in healthy donors. General study results and limits: Reports credit the classifier with highly specific, highly sensitive diagnosis of cytomegalovirus status. It was in a later analysis that TCR association rates were seen to vary by HLA locus, highest for DRB1 and lowest for HLA-C.

PCR used 60 Vbeta primers and 13 Jbeta primers. Clones were read by immunoSEQ multiplex PCR, and TCRdb kept only the in-frame ones, dropping some. The profile shows approximately 130,000 clones, 70% to 85% of them singletons. The CDR3 is 15 residues long. V shed 5 bases, J shed 6 bases, and the junction held 11 bases outside the gene matches. Germline CDR1 is SGHKS and CDR2 is YYEKEE (reference sequence). This chain connects TRBV5-5 to TRBJ1-2; TRBD1 matches at 9 bases. Sequencing was done on a sample of PBMCs. The sequence was collected from a man aged 18 to 30 in good health and CMV-seronegative. For the CDR3, the DNA is TGTGCCAGCAGGTATATACAGGGGGCGCGGAATGGCTACACCTTC. Translating gives CASRYIQGARNGYTF.